The T cell receptor beta chain under discussion was sequenced for a study of beta chain features in type 1 diabetes. As for the study in general: Examination spanned 100 million to 120 million sorted cells from all samples. Study conclusions and caveats: Shortening that was moderate but significant affected the TCRB CDR3s of Type 1 diabetes patients in all four CD4+ subsets. VDJ junctions from patients with type 1 diabetes contained fewer insertions and more deletions. Cells with high TCR expression could be over-represented when cDNA is sequenced.

Sequenced material consisted of expressed TCRB transcripts (all of the isolated RNA was reverse transcribed). Each sample of naive, central memory or regulatory T cells had, on average, about 3.57 million reads. Clones were sequenced by immunoSEQ multiplex PCR, and TCRdb holds only the in-frame ones, with some missing. This repertoire shows fewer than 450,000 clones, roughly 12% found once; its top ten account for nearly 0.015%. The V and J ends lost 9 bases and 7 bases, in that order; junction bases with no gene match: 7. The CDR3 contains 13 residues. Germline V CDR1 and CDR2: SGHNT, YYREEE (reference sequence). A word on this clone: Its cognate antigen is unknown.

V gene TRBV5-4 combines with J gene TRBJ1-4; 9 bases align to TRBD1. The origin of this receptor is a woman aged 18-35 years with type 1 diabetes. Specimen: naive CD4+ T cells from blood. CDR3 nucleotide sequence: TGTGCCATCGGGACAGGGCGGAGTGAAAAACTGTTTTTT. Protein product: CAIGTGRSEKLFF. Together with reference TRBV5-4 and TRBJ1-4, the CDR3 gives the full variable domain: ETGVTQSPTHLIKTRGQQVTLRCSSQSGHNTVSWYQQALGQGPQFIFQYYREEENGRGNFPPRFSGLQFPNYSSELNVNALELDDSALYLCAIGTGRSEKLFFGSGTQLSVL.